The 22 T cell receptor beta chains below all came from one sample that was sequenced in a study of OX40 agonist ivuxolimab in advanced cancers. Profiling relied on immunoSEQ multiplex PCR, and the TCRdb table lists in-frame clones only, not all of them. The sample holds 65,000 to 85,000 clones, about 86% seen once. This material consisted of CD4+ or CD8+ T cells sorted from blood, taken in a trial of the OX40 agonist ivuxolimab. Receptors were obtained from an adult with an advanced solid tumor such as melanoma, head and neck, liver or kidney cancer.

CDR3 nucleotide sequence: TGTGCCACTATGGGGACAGGGGGCAATCAGCCCCAGCATTTT. Its translation is CATMGTGGNQPQHF. V and J are TRBV28 and TRBJ1-5; TRBD1 agrees at 10 bases. The CDR3 consists of 14 residues. V gave up 10 bases and J gave up 2 bases; unmatched junction bases: 5. CDR1 and CDR2 from the germline V gene are MDHEN and SYDVKM.

CDR3 DNA sequence: TGTGCCAGCAGCTTAAGTAGTGCCGGCGGGGAGCTGTTTTTT. This translates into CASSLSSAGGELFF. J is TRBJ2-2 and V is TRBV7-3; D remains ambiguous. The CDR3 loop spans 14 amino acids. Germline CDR1 and CDR2: SGHTA and FQGTGA. Trimming left V 1 base short and J 7 bases short, with 10 bases between.

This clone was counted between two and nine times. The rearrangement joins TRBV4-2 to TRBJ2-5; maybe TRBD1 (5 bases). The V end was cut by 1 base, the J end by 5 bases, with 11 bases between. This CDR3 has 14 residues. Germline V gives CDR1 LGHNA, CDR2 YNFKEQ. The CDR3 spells CASSQGGAGETQYF. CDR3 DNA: TGTGCCAGCAGCCAAGGTGGGGCCGGGGAGACCCAGTACTTC.

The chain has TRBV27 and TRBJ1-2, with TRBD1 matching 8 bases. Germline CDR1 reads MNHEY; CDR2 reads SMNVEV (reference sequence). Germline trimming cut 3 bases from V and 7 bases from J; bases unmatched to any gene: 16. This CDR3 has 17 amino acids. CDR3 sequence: CASSFRVDRVLSSGYTF. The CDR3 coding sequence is TGTGCCAGCAGTTTCAGGGTGGACAGGGTCCTATCTAGTGGCTACACCTTC.

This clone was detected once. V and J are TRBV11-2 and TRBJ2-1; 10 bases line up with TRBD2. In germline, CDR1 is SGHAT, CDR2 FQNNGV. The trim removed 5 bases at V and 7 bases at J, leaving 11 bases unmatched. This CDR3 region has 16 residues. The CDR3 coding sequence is TGTGCCAGCAGCACGAGGACTAGCGGAGGGTCTAATGAGCAGTTCTTC. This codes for CASSTRTSGGSNEQFF.

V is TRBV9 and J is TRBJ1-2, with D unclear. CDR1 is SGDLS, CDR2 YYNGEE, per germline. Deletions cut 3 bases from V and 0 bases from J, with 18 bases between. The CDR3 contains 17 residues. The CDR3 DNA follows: TGTGCCAGCAGCGCCCCGGAGGGTGTTCCCCCTAACTATGGCTACACCTTC. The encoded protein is CASSAPEGVPPNYGYTF.

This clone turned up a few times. CDR3 sequence reads: CASSQMGQGPRAFF. The CDR3 DNA reads TGTGCCAGCAGCCAAATGGGCCAGGGGCCTCGGGCTTTCTTT. V usage is TRBV14 and J usage is TRBJ1-1; a possible D gene is TRBD1 (6 bases). V was shortened by 2 bases and J by 11 bases, with 18 bases between the two germline ends. Germline CDR1 SGHDN, CDR2 FVKESK. The CDR3 contains 14 residues.

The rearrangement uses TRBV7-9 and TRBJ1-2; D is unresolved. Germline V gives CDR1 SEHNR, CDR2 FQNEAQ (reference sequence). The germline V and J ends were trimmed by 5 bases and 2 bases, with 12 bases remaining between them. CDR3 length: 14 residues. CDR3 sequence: CASSTSGKNYGYTF. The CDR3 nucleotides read TGTGCCAGCAGCACTTCCGGGAAGAACTATGGCTACACCTTC.

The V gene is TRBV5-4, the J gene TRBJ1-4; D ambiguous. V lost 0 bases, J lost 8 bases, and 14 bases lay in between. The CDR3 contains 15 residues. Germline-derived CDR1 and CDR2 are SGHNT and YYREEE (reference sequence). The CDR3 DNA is TGTGCCAGCAGCTTGGGGGGAGGGAGTTACGAAAAACTGTTTTTT. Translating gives CASSLGGGSYEKLFF.

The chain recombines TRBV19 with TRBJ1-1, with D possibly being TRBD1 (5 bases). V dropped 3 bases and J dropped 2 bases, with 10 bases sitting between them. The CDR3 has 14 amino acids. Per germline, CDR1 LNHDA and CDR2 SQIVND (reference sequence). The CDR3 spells CASSMRGVNTEAFF. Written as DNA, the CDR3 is TGTGCCAGTAGTATGCGGGGGGTAAACACTGAAGCTTTCTTT.

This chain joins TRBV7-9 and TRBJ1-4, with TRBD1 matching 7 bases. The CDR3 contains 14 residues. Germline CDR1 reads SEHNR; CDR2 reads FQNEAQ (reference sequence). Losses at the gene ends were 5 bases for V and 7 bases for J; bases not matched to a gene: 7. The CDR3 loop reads CASSEGGGFEKLFF. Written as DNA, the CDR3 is TGTGCCAGCAGCGAAGGGGGCGGATTTGAAAAACTGTTTTTT. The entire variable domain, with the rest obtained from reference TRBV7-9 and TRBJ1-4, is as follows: DTGVSQNPRHKITKRGQNVTFRCDPISEHNRLYWYRQTLGQGPEFLTYFQNEAQLEKSRLLSDRFSAERPKGSFSTLEIQRTEQGDSAMYLCASSEGGGFEKLFFGSGTQLSVL.

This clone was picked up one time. The CDR3 DNA reads TGTGCCAGCAGCTGGGCAAGGGGAGTATTGCGGAGGAATGAGCAGTTCTTC. Translation gives CASSWARGVLRRNEQFF. The V gene is TRBV7-2, the J gene TRBJ2-1; TRBD1 or TRBD2 may be the D gene (5 bases each). In germline, CDR1 is SGHTA, CDR2 FQGNSA. V lost 4 bases and J 7 bases, leaving 23 bases between the germline ends. CDR3 length: 17 residues.

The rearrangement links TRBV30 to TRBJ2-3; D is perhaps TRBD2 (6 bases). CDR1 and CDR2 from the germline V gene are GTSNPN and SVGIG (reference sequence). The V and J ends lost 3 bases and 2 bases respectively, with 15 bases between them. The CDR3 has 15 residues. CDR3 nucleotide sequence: TGTGCCTGGAGCCGGGGTAGCGGAGACACAGATACGCAGTATTTT. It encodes CAWSRGSGDTDTQYF.

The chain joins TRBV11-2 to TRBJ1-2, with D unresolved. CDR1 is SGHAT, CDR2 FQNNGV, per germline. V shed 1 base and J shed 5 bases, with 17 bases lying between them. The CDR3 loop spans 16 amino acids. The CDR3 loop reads CASSLGTAVGGYGYTF. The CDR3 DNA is TGTGCCAGCAGCTTAGGTACCGCGGTTGGAGGGTATGGCTACACCTTC. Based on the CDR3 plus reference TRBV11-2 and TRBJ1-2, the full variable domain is EAGVAQSPRYKIIEKRQSVAFWCNPISGHATLYWYQQILGQGPKLLIQFQNNGVVDDSQLPKDRFSAERLKGVDSTLKIQPAKLEDSAVYLCASSLGTAVGGYGYTFGSGTRLTVV.

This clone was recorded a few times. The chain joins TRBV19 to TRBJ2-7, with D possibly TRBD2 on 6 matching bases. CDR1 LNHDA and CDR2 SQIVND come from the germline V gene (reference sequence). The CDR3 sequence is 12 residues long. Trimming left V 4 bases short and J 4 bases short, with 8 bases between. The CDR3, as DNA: TGTGCCAGTAGTAGGGGGGTATACGAGCAGTACTTC. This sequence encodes CASSRGVYEQYF.

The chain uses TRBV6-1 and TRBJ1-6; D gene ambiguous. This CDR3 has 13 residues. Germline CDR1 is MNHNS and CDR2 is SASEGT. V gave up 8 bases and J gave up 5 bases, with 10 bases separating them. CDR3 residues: CASLVQNNSPLHF. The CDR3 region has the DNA TGTGCCAGCTTGGTACAGAATAATTCACCCCTCCACTTT.

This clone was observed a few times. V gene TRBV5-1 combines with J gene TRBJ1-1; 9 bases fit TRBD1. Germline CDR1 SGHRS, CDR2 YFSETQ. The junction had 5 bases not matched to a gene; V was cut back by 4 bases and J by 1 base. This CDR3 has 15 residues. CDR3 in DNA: TGCGCCAGCAGCCTTCGACAGGGGGAGAACACTGAAGCTTTCTTT. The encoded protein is CASSLRQGENTEAFF.

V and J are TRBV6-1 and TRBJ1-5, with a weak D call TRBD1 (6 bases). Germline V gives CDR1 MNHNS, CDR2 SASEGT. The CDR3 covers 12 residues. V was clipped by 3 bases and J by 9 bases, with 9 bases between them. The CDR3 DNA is TGTGCCAGCAGTGACCCGGACAGGCCCCAGCATTTT. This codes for CASSDPDRPQHF.

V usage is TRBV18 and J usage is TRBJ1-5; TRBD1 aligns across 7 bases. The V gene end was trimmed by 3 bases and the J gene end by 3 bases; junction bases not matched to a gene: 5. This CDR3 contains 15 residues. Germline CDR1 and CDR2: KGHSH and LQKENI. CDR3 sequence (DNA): TGTGCCAGCTCACCGAGGGACAGCCTCAATCAGCCCCAGCATTTT. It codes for CASSPRDSLNQPQHF.

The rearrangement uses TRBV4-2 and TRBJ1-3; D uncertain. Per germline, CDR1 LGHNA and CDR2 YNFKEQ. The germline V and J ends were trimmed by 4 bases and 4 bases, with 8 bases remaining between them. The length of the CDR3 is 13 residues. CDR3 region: CASSRSVGNTIYF. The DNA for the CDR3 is TGTGCCAGCAGCCGCAGCGTCGGAAACACCATATATTTT.

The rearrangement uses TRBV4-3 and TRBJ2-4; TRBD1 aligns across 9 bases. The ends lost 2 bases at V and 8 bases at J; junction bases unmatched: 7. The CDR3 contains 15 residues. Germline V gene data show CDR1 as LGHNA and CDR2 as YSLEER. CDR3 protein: CASSQSDRGADIQYF. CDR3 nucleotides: TGCGCCAGCAGCCAATCGGACAGGGGTGCGGACATTCAGTACTTC.

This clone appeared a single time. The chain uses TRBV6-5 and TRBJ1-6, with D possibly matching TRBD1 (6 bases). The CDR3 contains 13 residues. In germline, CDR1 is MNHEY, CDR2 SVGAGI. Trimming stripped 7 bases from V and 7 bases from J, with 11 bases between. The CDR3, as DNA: TGTGCCAGCACTCCGGGGGCGAATTCACCCCTCCACTTT. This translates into CASTPGANSPLHF.